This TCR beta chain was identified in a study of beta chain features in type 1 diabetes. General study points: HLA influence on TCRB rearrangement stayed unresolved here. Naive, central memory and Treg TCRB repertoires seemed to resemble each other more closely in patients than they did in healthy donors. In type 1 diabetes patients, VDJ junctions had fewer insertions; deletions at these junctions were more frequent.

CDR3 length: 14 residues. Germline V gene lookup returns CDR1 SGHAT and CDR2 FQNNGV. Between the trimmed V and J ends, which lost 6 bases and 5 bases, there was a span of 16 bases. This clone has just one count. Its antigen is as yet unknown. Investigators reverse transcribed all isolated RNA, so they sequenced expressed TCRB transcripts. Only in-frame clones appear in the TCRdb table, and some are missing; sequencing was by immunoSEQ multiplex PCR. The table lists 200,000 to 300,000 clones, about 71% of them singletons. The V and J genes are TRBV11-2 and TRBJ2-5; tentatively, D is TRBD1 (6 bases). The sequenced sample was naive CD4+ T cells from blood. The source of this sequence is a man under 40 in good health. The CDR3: CASSSTGLMETQYF. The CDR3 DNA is TGTGCCAGCAGTTCGACAGGCCTGATGGAGACCCAGTACTTC.